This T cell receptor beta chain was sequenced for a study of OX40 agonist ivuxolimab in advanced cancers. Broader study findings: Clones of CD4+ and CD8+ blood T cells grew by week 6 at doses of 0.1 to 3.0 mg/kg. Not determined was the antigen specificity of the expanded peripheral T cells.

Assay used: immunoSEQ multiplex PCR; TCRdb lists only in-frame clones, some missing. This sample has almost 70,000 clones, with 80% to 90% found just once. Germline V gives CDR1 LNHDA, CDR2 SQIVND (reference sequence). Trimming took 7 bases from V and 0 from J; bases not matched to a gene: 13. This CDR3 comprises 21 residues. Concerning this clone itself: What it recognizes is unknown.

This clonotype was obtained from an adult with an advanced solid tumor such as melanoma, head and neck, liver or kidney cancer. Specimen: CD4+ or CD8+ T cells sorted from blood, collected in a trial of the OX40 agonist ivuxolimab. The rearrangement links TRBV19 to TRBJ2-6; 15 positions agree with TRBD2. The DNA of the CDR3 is TGTGCCAGTAAAGGGGGGACTAGCGGGAGGACCACCCTCTCTGGGGCCAACGTCCTGACTTTC. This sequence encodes CASKGGTSGRTTLSGANVLTF.